Below are 3 T cell receptor beta chains sequenced from a single sample in a study of CDR3 diversity in severe acne (dated by TCRdb to about 2019). Preparation of the library involved PCR. These reads were obtained on an Illumina HiSeq 2000. TCRdb ran its own pipeline on the public reads, namely fastp trimming at Q25 and MiXCR clone calling, and kept in-frame beta chains. Entries that share a CDR3 protein sequence are merged under the most common genes and DNA. This sample gives some 85,000 distinct CDR3 sequences in total; 45% to 50% of them show up just once. 11% of the sample lies in the top ten. Material: blood. Receptor source: a male donor with severe acne vulgaris.

The sample holds many counts of this clonotype. CDR3 sequence (DNA): TGCGCCAGCAGCCCGGACAACACTGAAGCTTTCTTT. This translates into CASSPDNTEAFF. The chain carries TRBV5-1 and TRBJ1-1; D not resolved. The germline V gene has CDR1 SGHRS and CDR2 YFSETQ. The CDR3 is 12 amino acids. The V and J ends lost 4 bases and 2 bases respectively, with 6 bases between them.

V is TRBV28 and J is TRBJ2-2, with 7 bases matching TRBD1. Germline trimming cut 6 bases from V and 4 bases from J; bases unmatched to any gene: 8. From germline, CDR1 is MDHEN and CDR2 SYDVKM. The CDR3 totals 15 residues. The CDR3 protein is CASRDPGQLTGELFF. CDR3 bases: TGTGCCAGCAGGGACCCGGGACAGCTCACCGGGGAGCTGTTTTTT.

Points on this clonotype: Germline is not matched at one junction end, which may reflect a read error. The gene calls are TRBV6-2 or TRBV6-3 and TRBJ1-6; D gene ambiguous. From germline, CDR1 is MNHEY and CDR2 SVGEGT. CDR3 length: 14 residues. The DNA for the CDR3 is TGTGCCAGCAGTCAGGACTGGGTTAATTCACCCCCCCACTTT. Translated, it gives CASSQDWVNSPPHF.